This T cell receptor (beta chain) was documented in a study of cytomegalovirus exposure and HLA in healthy donors. Study observations and caveats: Cytomegalovirus-associated TCR beta chains were listed, numbering 150 to 200. The tendency of first-cohort TCR clusters to co-occur in the 120 or so validation repertoires was identified by a subsequent analysis. In vitro work confirmed that three CMV-associated chains recognize CMV antigens.

Concerning this clone itself: Its antigen is not known. At one boundary the junction diverges from the germline segment, which might be a read error.

Germline V lookup: CDR1 SGHTA, CDR2 FQGNSA. This CDR3 has 11 amino acids. Data came from immunoSEQ multiplex PCR; TCRdb stores just in-frame clones and leaves some out. The sample lists some 110,000 clones; 75% to 90% were seen once. Source material: PBMCs. The sequence derives from a man between 18 and 29 years old in good health and CMV-seropositive. This chain connects TRBV7-2 to TRBJ2-3, with D unclear. The CDR3 loop is CASSSLDKQYF. DNA of the CDR3: TGTGCCAGCAGCTCCCTAGATAAGCAGTATTTT.